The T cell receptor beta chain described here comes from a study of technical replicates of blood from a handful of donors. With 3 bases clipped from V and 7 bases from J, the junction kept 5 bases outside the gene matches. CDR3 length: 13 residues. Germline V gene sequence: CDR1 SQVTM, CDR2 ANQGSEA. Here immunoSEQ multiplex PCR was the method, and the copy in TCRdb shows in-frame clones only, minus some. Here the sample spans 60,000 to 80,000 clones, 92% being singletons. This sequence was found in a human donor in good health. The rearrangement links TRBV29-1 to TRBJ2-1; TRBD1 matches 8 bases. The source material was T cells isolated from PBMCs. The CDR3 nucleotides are TGCAGCGTTGAGACAGGGGAGAAGAATGAGCAGTTCTTC. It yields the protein CSVETGEKNEQFF.